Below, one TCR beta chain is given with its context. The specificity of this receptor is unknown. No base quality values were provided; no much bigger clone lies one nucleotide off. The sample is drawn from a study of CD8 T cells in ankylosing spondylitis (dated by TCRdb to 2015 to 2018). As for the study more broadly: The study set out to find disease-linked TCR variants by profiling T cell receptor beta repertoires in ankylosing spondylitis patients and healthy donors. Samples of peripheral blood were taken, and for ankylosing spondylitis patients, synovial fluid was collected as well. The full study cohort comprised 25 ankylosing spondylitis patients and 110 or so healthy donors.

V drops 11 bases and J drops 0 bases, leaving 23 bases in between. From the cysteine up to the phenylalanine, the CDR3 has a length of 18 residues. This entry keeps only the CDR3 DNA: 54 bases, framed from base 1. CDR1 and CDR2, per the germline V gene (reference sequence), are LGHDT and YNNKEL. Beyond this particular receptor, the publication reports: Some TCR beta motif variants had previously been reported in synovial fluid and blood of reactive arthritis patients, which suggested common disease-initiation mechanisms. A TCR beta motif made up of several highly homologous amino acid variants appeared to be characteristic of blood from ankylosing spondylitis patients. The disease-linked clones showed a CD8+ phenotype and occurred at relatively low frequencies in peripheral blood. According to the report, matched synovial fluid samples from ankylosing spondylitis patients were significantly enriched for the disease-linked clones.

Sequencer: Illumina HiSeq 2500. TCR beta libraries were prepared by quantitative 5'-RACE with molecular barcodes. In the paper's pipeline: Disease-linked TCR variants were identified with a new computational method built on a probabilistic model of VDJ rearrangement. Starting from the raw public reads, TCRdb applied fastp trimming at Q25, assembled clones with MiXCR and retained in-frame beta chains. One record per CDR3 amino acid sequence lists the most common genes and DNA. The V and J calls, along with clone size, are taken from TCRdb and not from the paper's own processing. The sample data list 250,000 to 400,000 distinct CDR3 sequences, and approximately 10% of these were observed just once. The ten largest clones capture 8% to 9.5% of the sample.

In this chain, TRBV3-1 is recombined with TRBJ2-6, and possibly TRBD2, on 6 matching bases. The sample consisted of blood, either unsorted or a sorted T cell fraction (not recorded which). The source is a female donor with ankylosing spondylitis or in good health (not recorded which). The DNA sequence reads TGTGCCTGCACCCCTGGGACGGAGGGTGCCTCTGGGGCCAACGTCCTGACTTTC. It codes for CACTPGTEGASGANVLTF. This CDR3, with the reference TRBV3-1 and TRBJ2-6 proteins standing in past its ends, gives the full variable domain DTAVSQTPKYLVTQMGNDKSIKCEQNLGHDTMYWYKQDSKKFLKIMFSYNNKELIINETVPNRFSPKSPDKAHLNLHINSLELGDSAVYFCACTPGTEGASGANVLTFGAGSRLTVL.